Sequencing of this T cell receptor beta chain was carried out in a study of CD8+CD57+ T cells in acquired aplastic anemia. In the study overall: Mean DNA quantity obtained from sorted CD4+ and CD8+ cells was about 3 ug.

Study-wide points: Sharing between patients and controls was observed for roughly 30 CD8+ CDR3 sequences. Patients and controls had CD8+ Simpson's diversity values that were not significantly distinct.

TCR beta VDJ combinations and CDR3 sequences were profiled from genomic DNA. TCRdb reanalysed the reads using MiXCR and keeps one entry per CDR3 protein. This sample carries approximately 200,000 distinct CDR3 sequences, around 63% of them seen once, and the ten largest clones take about 29%. On this clonotype itself: Its specificity is unknown.

V lost 0 bases to trimming and J lost 2 bases, with 10 bases between them. Germline-derived CDR1 and CDR2 are MNHEY and SVGEGT. The CDR3 consists of 15 residues. The TCR was taken from a human donor in good health. Sequencing was done on a sample of sorted CD4+, CD8+, or CD8+CD57+ T cells (not recorded which) from PBMCs. This chain joins TRBV6-2 or TRBV6-3 and TRBJ2-5; possibly TRBD2 for D (6 bases). The CDR3 nucleotides read TGTGCCAGCAGTTACTCGGGAGGTGTTCAAGAGACCCAGTACTTC. Translation gives CASSYSGGVQETQYF.